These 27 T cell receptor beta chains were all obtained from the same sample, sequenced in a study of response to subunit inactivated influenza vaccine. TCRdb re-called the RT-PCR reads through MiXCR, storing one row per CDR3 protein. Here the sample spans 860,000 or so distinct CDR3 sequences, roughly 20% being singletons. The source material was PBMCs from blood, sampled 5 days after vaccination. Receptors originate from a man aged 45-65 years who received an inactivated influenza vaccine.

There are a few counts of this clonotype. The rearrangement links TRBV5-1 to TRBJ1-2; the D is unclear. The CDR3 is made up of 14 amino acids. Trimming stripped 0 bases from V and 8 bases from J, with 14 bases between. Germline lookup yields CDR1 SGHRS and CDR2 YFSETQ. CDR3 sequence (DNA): TGCGCCAGCAGCTTGGAAACGCCGACCGGCGGCTACACCTTC. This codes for CASSLETPTGGYTF.

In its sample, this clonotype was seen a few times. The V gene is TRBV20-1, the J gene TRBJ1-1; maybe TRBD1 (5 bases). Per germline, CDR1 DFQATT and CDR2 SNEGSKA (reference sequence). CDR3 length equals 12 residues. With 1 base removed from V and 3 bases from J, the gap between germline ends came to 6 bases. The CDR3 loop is CSARVRDTEAFF. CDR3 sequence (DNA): TGCAGTGCTAGAGTCAGGGACACTGAAGCTTTCTTT.

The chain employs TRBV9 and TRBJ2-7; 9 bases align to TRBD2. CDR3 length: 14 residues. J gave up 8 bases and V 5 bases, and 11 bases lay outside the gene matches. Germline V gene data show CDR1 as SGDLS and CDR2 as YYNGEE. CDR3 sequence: CASRRGREGFQQYF. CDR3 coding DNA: TGTGCCAGCAGAAGGGGGCGGGAGGGGTTCCAGCAGTACTTC.

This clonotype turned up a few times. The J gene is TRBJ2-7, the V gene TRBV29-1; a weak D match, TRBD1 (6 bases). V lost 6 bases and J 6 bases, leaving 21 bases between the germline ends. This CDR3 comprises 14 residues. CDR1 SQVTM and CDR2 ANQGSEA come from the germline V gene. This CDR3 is CSVASGTRAGEQYF. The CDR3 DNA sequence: TGCAGCGTCGCCTCCGGGACAAGGGCAGGCGAGCAGTACTTC.

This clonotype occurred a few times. CDR3 nucleotide sequence: TGCAGTGCCACGACCCCGGGGAACACCGGGGAGCTGTTTTTT. It is translated as CSATTPGNTGELFF. V gene TRBV20-1 combines with J gene TRBJ2-2; D call uncertain. This CDR3 has 14 amino acids. Trimming cost V 6 bases and J 1 base, with 12 bases left between them. Germline loops: CDR1 DFQATT, CDR2 SNEGSKA (reference sequence).

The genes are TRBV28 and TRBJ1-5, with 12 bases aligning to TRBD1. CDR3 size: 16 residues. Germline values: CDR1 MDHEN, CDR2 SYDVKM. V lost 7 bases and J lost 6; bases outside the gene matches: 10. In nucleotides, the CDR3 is TGTGCCAGCATCGCGGGACAGGGGGCGCGGGGTCAGCCCCAGCATTTT. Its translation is CASIAGQGARGQPQHF.

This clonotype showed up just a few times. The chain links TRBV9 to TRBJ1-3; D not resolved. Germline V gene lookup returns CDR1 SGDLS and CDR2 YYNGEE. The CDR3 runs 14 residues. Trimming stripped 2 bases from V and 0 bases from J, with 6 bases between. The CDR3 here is CASSVGSSGNTIYF. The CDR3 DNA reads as TGTGCCAGCAGCGTGGGCTCCTCTGGAAACACCATATATTTT.

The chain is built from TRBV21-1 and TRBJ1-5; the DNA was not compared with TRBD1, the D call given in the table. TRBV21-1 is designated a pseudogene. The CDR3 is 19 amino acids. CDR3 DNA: TGTGCCAGCAGCAAAACCGGGACAGGGGGCTGCTATAGCAATCAGCCCCAGCATTTT. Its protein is CASSKTGTGGCYSNQPQHF.

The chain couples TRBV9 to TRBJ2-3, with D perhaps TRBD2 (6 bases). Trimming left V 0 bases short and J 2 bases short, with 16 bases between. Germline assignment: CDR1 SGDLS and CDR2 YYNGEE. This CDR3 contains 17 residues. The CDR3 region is CASSVEEPGALTDTQYF. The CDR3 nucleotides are TGTGCCAGCAGCGTAGAAGAGCCGGGAGCTCTCACAGATACGCAGTATTTT.

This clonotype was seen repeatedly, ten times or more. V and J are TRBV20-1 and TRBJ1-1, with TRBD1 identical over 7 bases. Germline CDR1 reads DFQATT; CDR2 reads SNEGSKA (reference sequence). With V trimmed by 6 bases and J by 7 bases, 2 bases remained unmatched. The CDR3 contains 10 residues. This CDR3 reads CSAGTDEAFF. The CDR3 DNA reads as TGCAGTGCGGGGACAGATGAAGCTTTCTTT.

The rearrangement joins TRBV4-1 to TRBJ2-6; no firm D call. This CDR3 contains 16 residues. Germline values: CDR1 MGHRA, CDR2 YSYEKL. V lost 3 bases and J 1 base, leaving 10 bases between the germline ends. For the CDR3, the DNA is TGCGCCAGCAGCCATCCCCGGGCTTCTGGGGCCAACGTCCTGACTTTC. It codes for CASSHPRASGANVLTF.

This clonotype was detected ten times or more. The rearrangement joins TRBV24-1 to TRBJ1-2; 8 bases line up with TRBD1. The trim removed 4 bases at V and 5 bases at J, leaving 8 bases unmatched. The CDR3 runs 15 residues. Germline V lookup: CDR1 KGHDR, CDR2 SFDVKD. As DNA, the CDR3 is TGTGCCACCAGTGAAGGGACAGGTAGGGCGTATGGCTACACCTTC. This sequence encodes CATSEGTGRAYGYTF.

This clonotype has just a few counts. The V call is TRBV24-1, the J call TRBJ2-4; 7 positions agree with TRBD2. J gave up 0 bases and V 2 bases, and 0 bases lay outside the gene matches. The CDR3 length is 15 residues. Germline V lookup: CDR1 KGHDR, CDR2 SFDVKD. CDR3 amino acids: CATSDSGGAKNIQYF. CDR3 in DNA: TGTGCCACCAGTGATTCGGGGGGAGCCAAAAACATTCAGTACTTC.

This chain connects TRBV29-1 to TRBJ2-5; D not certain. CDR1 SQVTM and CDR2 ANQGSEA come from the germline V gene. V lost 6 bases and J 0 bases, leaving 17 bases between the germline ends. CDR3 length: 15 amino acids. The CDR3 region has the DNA TGCAGCGTCCGCCGTGGCCAACCGGACCAAGAGACCCAGTACTTC. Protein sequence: CSVRRGQPDQETQYF.

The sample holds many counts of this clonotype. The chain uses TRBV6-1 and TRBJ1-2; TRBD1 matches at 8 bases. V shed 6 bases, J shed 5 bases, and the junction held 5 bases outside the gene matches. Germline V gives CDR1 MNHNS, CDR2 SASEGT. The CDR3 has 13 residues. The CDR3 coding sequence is TGTGCCAGCAGAGCCGGGACAGGATATGGCTACACCTTC. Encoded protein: CASRAGTGYGYTF.

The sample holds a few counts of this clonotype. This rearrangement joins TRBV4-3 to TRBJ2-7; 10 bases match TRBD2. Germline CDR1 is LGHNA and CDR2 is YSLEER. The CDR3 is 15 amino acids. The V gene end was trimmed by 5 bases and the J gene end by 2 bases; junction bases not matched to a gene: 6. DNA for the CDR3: TGCGCCAGCAGCGAAGGCCTAGCGGGAGCCTACGAGCAGTACTTC. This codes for CASSEGLAGAYEQYF.

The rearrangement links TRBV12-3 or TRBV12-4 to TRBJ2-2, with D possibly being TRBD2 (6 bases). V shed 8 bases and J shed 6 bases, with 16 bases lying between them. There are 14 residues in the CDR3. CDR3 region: CASVGGRKAGELFF. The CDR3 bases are TGTGCCAGCGTGGGTGGGAGGAAAGCCGGGGAGCTGTTTTTT.

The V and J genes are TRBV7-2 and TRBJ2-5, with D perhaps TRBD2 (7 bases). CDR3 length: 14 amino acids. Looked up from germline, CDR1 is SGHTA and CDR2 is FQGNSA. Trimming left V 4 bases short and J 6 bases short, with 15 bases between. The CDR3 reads CASSSSRGAKTQYF. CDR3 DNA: TGTGCCAGCAGCTCTTCACGGGGGGCAAAGACCCAGTACTTC.

Here the CDR3 reads CASRTDLWGETQYF. In DNA, the CDR3 is TGTGCCAGCAGAACGGACCTCTGGGGAGAGACCCAGTACTTC. The chain employs TRBV6-1 and TRBJ2-5; D remains ambiguous. Germline V gene data show CDR1 as MNHNS and CDR2 as SASEGT. Between the trimmed V and J ends, which lost 6 bases and 4 bases, there was a span of 15 bases. The CDR3 loop spans 14 amino acids.

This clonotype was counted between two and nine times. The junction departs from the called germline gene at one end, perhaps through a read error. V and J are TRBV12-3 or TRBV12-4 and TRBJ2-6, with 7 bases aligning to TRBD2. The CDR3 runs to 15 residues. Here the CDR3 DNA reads TGTGCCAGTAGTTCCTCGGGGGGTGGGGCCAACGTCCTGACTTTC. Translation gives CASSSSGGGANVLTF.

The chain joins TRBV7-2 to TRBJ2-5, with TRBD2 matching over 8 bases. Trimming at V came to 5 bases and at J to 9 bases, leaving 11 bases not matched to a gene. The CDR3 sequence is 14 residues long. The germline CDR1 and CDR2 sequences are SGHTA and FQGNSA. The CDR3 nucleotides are TGTGCCAGCAGCACCGCACGATCTAGCGGGTCCCAGTACTTC. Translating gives CASSTARSSGSQYF. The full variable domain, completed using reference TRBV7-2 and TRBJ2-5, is GAGVSQSPSNKVTEKGKDVELRCDPISGHTALYWYRQSLGQGLEFLIYFQGNSAPDKSGLPSDRFSAERTGGSVSTLTIQRTQQEDSAVYLCASSTARSSGSQYFGPGTRLLVL.

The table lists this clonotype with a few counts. The CDR3 loop is CASSVVAGENEKLFF. The CDR3 region has the DNA TGTGCCAGCAGCGTAGTGGCAGGGGAAAATGAAAAACTGTTTTTT. The gene calls are TRBV9 and TRBJ1-4; a possible D gene is TRBD1 (6 bases). V gave up 0 bases and J gave up 5 bases, with 11 bases separating them. The CDR3 covers 15 residues. Per the germline V gene, CDR1 is SGDLS and CDR2 is YYNGEE.

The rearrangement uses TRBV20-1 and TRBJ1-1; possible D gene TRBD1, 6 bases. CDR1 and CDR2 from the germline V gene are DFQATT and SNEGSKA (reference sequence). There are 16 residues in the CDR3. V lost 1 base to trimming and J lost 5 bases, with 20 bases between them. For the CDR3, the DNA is TGCAGTGCTAGAGTTAATACGGGGGCGCGGAGTACTGAAGCTTTCTTT. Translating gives CSARVNTGARSTEAFF.

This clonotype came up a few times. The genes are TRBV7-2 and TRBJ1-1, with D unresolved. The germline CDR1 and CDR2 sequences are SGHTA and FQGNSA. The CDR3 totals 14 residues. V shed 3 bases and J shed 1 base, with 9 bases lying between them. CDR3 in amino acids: CASSFSAWNTEAFF. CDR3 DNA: TGTGCCAGCAGCTTTTCAGCCTGGAACACTGAAGCTTTCTTT.

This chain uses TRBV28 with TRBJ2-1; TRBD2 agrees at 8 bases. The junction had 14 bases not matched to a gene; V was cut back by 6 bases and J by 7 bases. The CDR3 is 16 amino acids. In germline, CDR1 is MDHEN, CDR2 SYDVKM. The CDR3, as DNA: TGTGCCAGCAGACCCACTAGCGGAGGGAGGTTGAATGAGCAGTTCTTC. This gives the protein CASRPTSGGRLNEQFF. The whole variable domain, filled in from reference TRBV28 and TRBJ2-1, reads DVKVTQSSRYLVKRTGEKVFLECVQDMDHENMFWYRQDPGLGLRLIYFSYDVKMKEKGDIPEGYSVSREKKERFSLILESASTNQTSMYLCASRPTSGGRLNEQFFGPGTRLTVL.

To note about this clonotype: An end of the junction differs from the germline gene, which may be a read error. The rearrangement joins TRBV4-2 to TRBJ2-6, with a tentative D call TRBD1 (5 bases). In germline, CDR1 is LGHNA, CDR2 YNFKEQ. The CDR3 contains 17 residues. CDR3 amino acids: CASSQDLRSSGANVLTF. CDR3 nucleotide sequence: TGTGCCAGCAGCCAAGATTTAAGGTCCTCTGGGGCTAACGTCCTGACTTTC.

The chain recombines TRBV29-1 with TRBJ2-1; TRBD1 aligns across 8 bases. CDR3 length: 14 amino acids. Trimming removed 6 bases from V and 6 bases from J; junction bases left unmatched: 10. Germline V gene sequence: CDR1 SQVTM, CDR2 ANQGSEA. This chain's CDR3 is CSVAGTGVFNEQFF. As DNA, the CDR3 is TGCAGCGTAGCCGGGACAGGTGTTTTCAATGAGCAGTTCTTC.